What follows describes a single TCR beta chain. Antigen: not known. The CDR3 length is 11 residues. V was pared by 3 bases and J by 5 bases, with 4 bases between. CDR1 SGHTA and CDR2 FQGNSA come from the germline V gene. This record belongs to a study of cytomegalovirus exposure and HLA in healthy donors. PCR amplification relied on 60 Vbeta primers (plus 13 Jbeta primers). TCRdb's table, derived via immunoSEQ multiplex PCR, lists solely in-frame clones and lacks some. The table has about 180,000 clones, around 81% seen once. General study results and limits: By HLA locus, TCR association rates varied in a later analysis, with DRB1 showing the most and HLA-C the fewest. Accurate predictions that matched the HLA-A and HLA-B alleles of most subjects were reportedly made from TCR beta sequences.

The rearrangement joins TRBV7-2 to TRBJ2-5; D remains unclear. The receptor was derived from a man aged 35 to 55 in good health and CMV-seronegative. Sequencing was carried out using PBMCs. The chain's CDR3 is CASSFQETQYF. The CDR3 DNA sequence: TGTGCCAGCAGCTTCCAGGAGACCCAGTACTTC.